This TCR beta chain was identified in a study of prognosis after radiotherapy for stage I lung cancer. The wider study: Over 11 patients presented with newly diagnosed primary stage I lung tumors, and roughly 5 carried oligometastatic NSCLC following surgical resection of the primary tumor.

Looked up from germline, CDR1 is SGHKS and CDR2 is YYEKEE (reference sequence). The CDR3 contains 14 residues. The V end lost 3 bases, the J end lost 6 bases, and 16 bases lay between the germline ends. Collection of peripheral blood, in a volume of six milliliters, was performed at each of two time points. This clonotype came up many times. Its antigen remains unknown. Genomic DNA yielded TCR beta CDR3, amplified by two-round multiplex PCR. Primers specific to each TRBV and TRBJ gene drove first-round PCR. TCRdb re-called the multiplex PCR reads through MiXCR, storing one row per CDR3 protein. This sample yields about 47,000 distinct CDR3 sequences, of which over 30% are seen a single time; roughly 10% belongs to the top ten. Findings of the study overall: Lower values of Shannon entropy after stereotactic body radiation therapy were seen in patients who developed distant metastases.

J is TRBJ2-7 and V is TRBV5-5, with D possibly called TRBD1 or TRBD2 (7 bases each). The sequence was collected from a donor at least 50 years old with non-small cell lung cancer. Sample: PBMCs, taken before or after stereotactic body radiation therapy (not recorded which). This CDR3 is CASSSLPGGGEQYF. The CDR3 nucleotides read TGTGCCAGCAGCTCCCTGCCAGGGGGGGGCGAGCAGTACTTC.